The 20 T cell receptor beta chains in this list originate from one sample, sequenced in a study of cytomegalovirus exposure and HLA in healthy donors. Data came from immunoSEQ multiplex PCR; TCRdb stores just in-frame clones and leaves some out. In the table there are about 250,000 clones, more than 75% of which are singletons. The specimen was PBMCs. All receptors derive from a man aged 18 to 29 in good health and CMV-seropositive.

Worth noting for this clone: The same CDR3 is also encoded by other DNA sequences in this sample. The genes are TRBV20-1 and TRBJ2-5; no reliable D call. Trimming removed 1 base from V and 4 bases from J, with 1 base in between. The CDR3 covers 10 residues. Germline V gives CDR1 DFQATT, CDR2 SNEGSKA (reference sequence). For the CDR3, the DNA is TGCAGTGCTAGAGCAGAGACCCAGTACTTC. This codes for CSARAETQYF.

The chain links TRBV5-4 to TRBJ2-7; no clear D gene. Germline lookup yields CDR1 SGHNT and CDR2 YYREEE (reference sequence). With 2 bases removed from V and 5 bases from J, the gap between germline ends came to 8 bases. This CDR3 is built from 12 residues. The CDR3 DNA follows: TGTGCCAGCAGCTTCCGTTATAACGAGCAGTACTTC. It encodes CASSFRYNEQYF. Full variable domain (rest looked up from reference TRBV5-4 and TRBJ2-7): ETGVTQSPTHLIKTRGQQVTLRCSSQSGHNTVSWYQQALGQGPQFIFQYYREEENGRGNFPPRFSGLQFPNYSSELNVNALELDDSALYLCASSFRYNEQYFGPGTRLTVT.

The chain recombines TRBV6-5 with TRBJ2-7; D might be TRBD1 (6 bases). V lost 6 bases, J lost 7 bases, and 19 bases lay in between. The CDR3 covers 14 residues. In germline, CDR1 is MNHEY, CDR2 SVGAGI. The CDR3 loop reads CASSYETGGLEQYF. In DNA, the CDR3 is TGTGCCAGCAGCTACGAGACAGGTGGTTTGGAGCAGTACTTC.

This clone was counted between two and nine times. The J gene is TRBJ1-1, the V gene TRBV30; D may be TRBD1 (5 bases). The CDR3 runs to 12 residues. The V and J ends lost 2 bases and 3 bases respectively, with 7 bases between them. From germline, CDR1 is GTSNPN and CDR2 SVGIG (reference sequence). The CDR3 region has the DNA TGTGCCTGGAGTATGGGGGACACTGAAGCTTTCTTT. It specifies CAWSMGDTEAFF.

The J gene is TRBJ2-7, the V gene TRBV5-6, with 9 bases that match TRBD1. The germline V gene has CDR1 SGHDT and CDR2 YYEEEE. With 5 bases clipped from V and 3 bases from J, the junction kept 6 bases outside the gene matches. The CDR3 sequence is 14 residues long. CDR3: CASSYRDRVYEQYF. Here the CDR3 DNA reads TGTGCCAGCAGTTATAGGGACAGGGTCTACGAGCAGTACTTC.

This clone was recorded only once. The genes are TRBV5-6 and TRBJ2-7; a possible D gene is TRBD1 (5 bases). In germline, CDR1 is SGHDT, CDR2 YYEEEE. Trimming left V 0 bases short and J 4 bases short, with 8 bases between. CDR3 size: 13 residues. CDR3 loop: CASSLAGSYEQYF. In DNA, the CDR3 is TGTGCCAGCAGCTTGGCAGGGTCGTACGAGCAGTACTTC.

This chain connects TRBV9 to TRBJ1-1; TRBD1 aligns across 9 bases. Germline V gene lookup returns CDR1 SGDLS and CDR2 YYNGEE. V gave up 0 bases and J gave up 11 bases; unmatched junction bases: 8. The CDR3 covers 14 residues. The CDR3 sequence: CASSVGDREDSAFF. The CDR3 coding sequence is TGTGCCAGCAGCGTAGGGGACAGGGAGGATTCGGCTTTCTTT. The whole variable domain, remainder taken from reference TRBV9 and TRBJ1-1, is DSGVTQTPKHLITATGQRVTLRCSPRSGDLSVYWYQQSLDQGLQFLIQYYNGEERAKGNILERFSAQQFPDLHSELNLSSLELGDSALYFCASSVGDREDSAFFGQGTRLTVV.

The sample holds one count of this clone. The chain couples TRBV19 to TRBJ2-1; D unclear. This CDR3 has 14 residues. Germline CDR1 is LNHDA and CDR2 is SQIVND (reference sequence). V was shortened by 6 bases and J by 0 bases, with 9 bases between the two germline ends. CDR3 DNA: TGTGCCAGTAGAATGGGTATCTCCTACAATGAGCAGTTCTTC. It is translated as CASRMGISYNEQFF.

The V gene is TRBV15, the J gene TRBJ1-2; 10 positions agree with TRBD1. The germline CDR1 and CDR2 sequences are LNHNV and YYDKDF (reference sequence). J was trimmed by 3 bases and V by 2 bases; bases with no gene match: 6. This CDR3 comprises 16 residues. CDR3 amino acids: CATSRRGTGDDYGYTF. CDR3 DNA sequence: TGTGCCACCAGCAGAAGGGGGACAGGGGATGACTATGGCTACACCTTC.

The gene calls are TRBV6-1 and TRBJ1-5; D call uncertain. V was shortened by 7 bases and J by 1 base, with 8 bases between the two germline ends. Germline assignment: CDR1 MNHNS and CDR2 SASEGT. CDR3 length equals 13 residues. The CDR3 DNA reads as TGTGCCAGCATCCTGGGGAGCAATCAGCCCCAGCATTTT. It yields the protein CASILGSNQPQHF.

The chain employs TRBV28 and TRBJ2-7; D might be TRBD1 or TRBD2, each matching 5 bases. V dropped 7 bases and J dropped 3 bases, with 16 bases sitting between them. The germline V gene encodes CDR1 MDHEN and CDR2 SYDVKM. The CDR3 is 14 residues long. The CDR3 DNA reads TGTGCCAGCACCACGGACATCGGAGGCTACGAGCAGTACTTC. Translation gives CASTTDIGGYEQYF. Supplemented by reference TRBV28 and TRBJ2-7, the full variable domain reads DVKVTQSSRYLVKRTGEKVFLECVQDMDHENMFWYRQDPGLGLRLIYFSYDVKMKEKGDIPEGYSVSREKKERFSLILESASTNQTSMYLCASTTDIGGYEQYFGPGTRLTVT.

V and J are TRBV6-5 and TRBJ2-5; no reliable D call. There are 13 residues in the CDR3. Germline CDR1 is MNHEY and CDR2 is SVGAGI. V lost 3 bases and J 5 bases, leaving 10 bases between the germline ends. The CDR3 spells CASSYYRAETQYF. The DNA for the CDR3 is TGTGCCAGCAGTTATTATAGGGCCGAGACCCAGTACTTC.

The gene calls are TRBV7-9 and TRBJ1-2; 7 positions agree with TRBD1. The length of the CDR3 is 15 residues. Trimming took 4 bases from V and 6 from J; bases not matched to a gene: 11. Per the germline V gene, CDR1 is SEHNR and CDR2 is FQNEAQ (reference sequence). CDR3 protein: CASSSTGRTVDGYTF. For the CDR3, the DNA is TGTGCCAGCAGCTCGACAGGGAGGACTGTGGATGGCTACACCTTC.

The genes are TRBV2 and TRBJ1-2; no definite D call. The CDR3 is made up of 15 amino acids. CDR1 and CDR2 from the germline V gene are SNHLY and FYNNEI. Trimming shortened V by 3 bases and J by 0 bases, and 11 bases separated the two germline ends. As DNA, the CDR3 is TGTGCCAGCAGTGACGTGGGCAGAACTAACTATGGCTACACCTTC. As protein: CASSDVGRTNYGYTF.

This clone appeared once. The J gene is TRBJ2-7, the V gene TRBV6-5; the D call may be TRBD1 or TRBD2 (6 bases each). V was cut by 7 bases and J by 1 base, with 17 bases left in between. The CDR3 sequence is 15 residues long. Per the germline V gene, CDR1 is MNHEY and CDR2 is SVGAGI. CDR3 in DNA: TGTGCCAGCACCCCCCCGGGGGCACGGTCCTACGAGCAGTACTTC. It encodes CASTPPGARSYEQYF.

This chain links TRBV15 with TRBJ1-4; unclear D gene. The CDR3 has 14 amino acids. Germline values: CDR1 LNHNV, CDR2 YYDKDF (reference sequence). V was trimmed by 0 bases and J by 4 bases, leaving 6 bases between them. DNA of the CDR3: TGTGCCACCAGCAGAGATAGCTTTAATGAAAAACTGTTTTTT. Residues: CATSRDSFNEKLFF.

The chain combines TRBV28 with TRBJ1-3; D possibly corresponds to TRBD1 (5 bases). Germline values: CDR1 MDHEN, CDR2 SYDVKM. Trimming took 1 base from V and 7 from J, leaving 8 bases between them. The CDR3 extends over 13 amino acids. CDR3 loop: CASSLSGTNTIYF. The CDR3 bases are TGTGCCAGCAGTTTATCCGGGACCAACACCATATATTTT.

This clone occurred once. V is TRBV2 and J is TRBJ2-1; TRBD1 matches 9 bases. This CDR3 region has 14 residues. Germline CDR1 reads SNHLY; CDR2 reads FYNNEI. Losses at the gene ends were 8 bases for V and 6 bases for J; bases not matched to a gene: 8. In DNA, the CDR3 is TGTGCCAGCTTGGGGACAGGGAGATTCAATGAGCAGTTCTTC. Residues: CASLGTGRFNEQFF.

The V gene is TRBV7-2, the J gene TRBJ1-2; D may be TRBD1 (5 bases). The CDR3 loop spans 15 amino acids. Per the germline V gene, CDR1 is SGHTA and CDR2 is FQGNSA. Trimming pared 0 bases from V and 8 bases from J, leaving 16 bases between. The CDR3 loop is CASSLAVQGFGGYTF. The CDR3 DNA reads TGTGCCAGCAGCTTAGCAGTGCAGGGATTTGGCGGCTACACCTTC.

The chain is built from TRBV28 and TRBJ2-7, with 8 nucleotides matching TRBD1. The V gene end was trimmed by 6 bases and the J gene end by 11 bases; junction bases not matched to a gene: 12. Looked up from germline, CDR1 is MDHEN and CDR2 is SYDVKM. The CDR3 is 13 amino acids. CDR3 sequence: CASSSKPQGDEYF. As DNA, the CDR3 is TGTGCCAGCAGCTCAAAACCACAGGGGGATGAGTACTTC.